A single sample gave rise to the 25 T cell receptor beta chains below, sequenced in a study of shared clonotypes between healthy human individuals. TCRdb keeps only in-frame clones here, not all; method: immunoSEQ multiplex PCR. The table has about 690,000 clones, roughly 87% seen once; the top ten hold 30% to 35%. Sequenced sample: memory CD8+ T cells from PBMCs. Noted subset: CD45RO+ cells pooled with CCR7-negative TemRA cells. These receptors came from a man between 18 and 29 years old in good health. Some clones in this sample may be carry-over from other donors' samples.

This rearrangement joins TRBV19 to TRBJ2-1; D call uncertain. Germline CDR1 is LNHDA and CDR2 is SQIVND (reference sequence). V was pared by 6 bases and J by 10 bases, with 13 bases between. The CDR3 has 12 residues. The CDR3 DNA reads TGTGCCAGTAGCCTACACAAGGGCGAGCAGTTCTTC. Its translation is CASSLHKGEQFF. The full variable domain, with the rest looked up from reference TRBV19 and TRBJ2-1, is DGGITQSPKYLFRKEGQNVTLSCEQNLNHDAMYWYRQDPGQGLRLIYYSQIVNDFQKGDIAEGYSVSREKKESFPLTVTSAQKNPTAFYLCASSLHKGEQFFGPGTRLTVL.

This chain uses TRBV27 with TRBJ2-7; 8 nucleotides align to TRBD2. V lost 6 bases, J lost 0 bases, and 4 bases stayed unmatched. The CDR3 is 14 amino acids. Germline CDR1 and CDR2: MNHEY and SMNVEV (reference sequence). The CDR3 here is CASSILADSYEQYF. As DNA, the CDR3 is TGTGCCAGCAGCATACTAGCGGACTCCTACGAGCAGTACTTC.

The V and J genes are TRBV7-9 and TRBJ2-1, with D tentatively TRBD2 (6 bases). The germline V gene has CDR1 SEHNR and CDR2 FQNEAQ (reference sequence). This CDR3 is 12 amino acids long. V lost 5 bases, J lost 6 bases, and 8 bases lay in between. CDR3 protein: CASSPGLNEQFF. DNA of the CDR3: TGTGCCAGCAGCCCGGGACTCAATGAGCAGTTCTTC.

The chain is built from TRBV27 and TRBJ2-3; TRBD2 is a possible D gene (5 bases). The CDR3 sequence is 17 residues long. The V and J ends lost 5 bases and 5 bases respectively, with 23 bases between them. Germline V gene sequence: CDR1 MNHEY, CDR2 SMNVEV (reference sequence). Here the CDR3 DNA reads TGTGCCAGCAGTGCGGGTGCGATTCGAAAAACGCGAGATACGCAGTATTTT. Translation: CASSAGAIRKTRDTQYF.

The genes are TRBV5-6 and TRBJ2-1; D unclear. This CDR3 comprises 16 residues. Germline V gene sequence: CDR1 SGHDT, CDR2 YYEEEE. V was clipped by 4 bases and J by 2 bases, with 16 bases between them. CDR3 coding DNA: TGTGCCAGCAGCCTACGACTGAAGAAGACCTACAATGAGCAGTTCTTC. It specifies CASSLRLKKTYNEQFF.

The CDR3 region has the DNA TGTGCCAGCAGCTCGTCTTGGGGGAGCTCTGGAAACACCATATATTTT. Protein: CASSSSWGSSGNTIYF. The V and J genes are TRBV7-2 and TRBJ1-3; possible D gene TRBD1, 5 bases. Germline CDR1 and CDR2: SGHTA and FQGNSA. The CDR3 loop spans 16 amino acids. Trimming shortened V by 4 bases and J by 0 bases, and 13 bases separated the two germline ends.

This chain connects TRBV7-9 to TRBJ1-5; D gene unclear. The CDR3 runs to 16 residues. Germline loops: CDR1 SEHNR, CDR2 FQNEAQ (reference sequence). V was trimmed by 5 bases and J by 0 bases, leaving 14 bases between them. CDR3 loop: CASSLSLTDSNQPQHF. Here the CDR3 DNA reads TGTGCCAGCAGCCTATCCCTGACCGATAGCAATCAGCCCCAGCATTTT. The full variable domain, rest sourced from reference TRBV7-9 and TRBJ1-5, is DTGVSQNPRHKITKRGQNVTFRCDPISEHNRLYWYRQTLGQGPEFLTYFQNEAQLEKSRLLSDRFSAERPKGSFSTLEIQRTEQGDSAMYLCASSLSLTDSNQPQHFGDGTRLSIL.

The CDR3, as DNA: TGTGCCAGCAGCGGCAAAACTAGCGGGAGTAATAATGAGCAGTTCTTC. Its translation: CASSGKTSGSNNEQFF. This chain uses TRBV9 with TRBJ2-1, with 11 bases aligning to TRBD2. V gave up 3 bases and J gave up 7 bases; unmatched junction bases: 9. The CDR3 has 16 amino acids. Germline CDR1 is SGDLS and CDR2 is YYNGEE. The full variable domain, with the rest looked up from reference TRBV9 and TRBJ2-1, is DSGVTQTPKHLITATGQRVTLRCSPRSGDLSVYWYQQSLDQGLQFLIQYYNGEERAKGNILERFSAQQFPDLHSELNLSSLELGDSALYFCASSGKTSGSNNEQFFGPGTRLTVL.

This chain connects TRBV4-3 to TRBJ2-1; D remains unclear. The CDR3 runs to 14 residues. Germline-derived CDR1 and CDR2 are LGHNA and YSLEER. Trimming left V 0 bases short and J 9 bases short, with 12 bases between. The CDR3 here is CASSQDRQWSEQFF. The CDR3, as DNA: TGCGCCAGCAGCCAAGATCGCCAGTGGAGTGAGCAGTTCTTC.

The CDR3 loop reads CATLGEWRVVQINEQFF. The CDR3 coding sequence is TGTGCCACCCTCGGAGAGTGGCGAGTGGTGCAGATTAATGAGCAGTTCTTC. The chain combines TRBV7-9 with TRBJ2-1; D gene ambiguous. Germline assignment: CDR1 SEHNR and CDR2 FQNEAQ (reference sequence). The CDR3 is made up of 17 amino acids. With 10 bases removed from V and 7 bases from J, the gap between germline ends came to 29 bases.

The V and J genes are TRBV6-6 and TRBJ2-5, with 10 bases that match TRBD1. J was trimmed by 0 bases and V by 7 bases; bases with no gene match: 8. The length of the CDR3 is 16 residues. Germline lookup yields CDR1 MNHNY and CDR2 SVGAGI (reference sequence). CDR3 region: CASKDRGYSYQETQYF. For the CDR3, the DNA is TGTGCCAGCAAGGACAGGGGGTACTCGTACCAAGAGACCCAGTACTTC.

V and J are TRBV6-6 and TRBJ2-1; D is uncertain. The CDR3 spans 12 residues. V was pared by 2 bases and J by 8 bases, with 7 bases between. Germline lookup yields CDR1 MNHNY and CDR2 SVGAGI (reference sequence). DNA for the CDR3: TGTGCCAGCAGTTACCTTTCGGATGAGCAGTTCTTC. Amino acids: CASSYLSDEQFF.

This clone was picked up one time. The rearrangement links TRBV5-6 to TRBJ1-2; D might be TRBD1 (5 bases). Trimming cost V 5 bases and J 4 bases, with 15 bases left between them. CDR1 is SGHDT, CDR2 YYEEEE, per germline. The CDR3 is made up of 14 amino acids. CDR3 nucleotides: TGTGCCAGCAGACCCAGGGACGTCGGCTATGGCTACACCTTC. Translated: CASRPRDVGYGYTF.

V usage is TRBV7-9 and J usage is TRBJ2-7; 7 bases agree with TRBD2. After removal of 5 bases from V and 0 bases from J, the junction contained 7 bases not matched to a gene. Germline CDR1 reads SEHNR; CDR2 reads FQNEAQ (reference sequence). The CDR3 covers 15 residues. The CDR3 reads CASSQGRGTSYEQYF. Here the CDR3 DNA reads TGTGCCAGCAGCCAAGGGAGGGGTACCTCCTACGAGCAGTACTTC.

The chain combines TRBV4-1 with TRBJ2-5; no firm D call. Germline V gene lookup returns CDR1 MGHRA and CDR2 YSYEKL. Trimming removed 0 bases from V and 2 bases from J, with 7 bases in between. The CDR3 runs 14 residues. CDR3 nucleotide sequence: TGCGCCAGCAGCCAAGAAGAGCGTCAAGAGACCCAGTACTTC. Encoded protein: CASSQEERQETQYF.

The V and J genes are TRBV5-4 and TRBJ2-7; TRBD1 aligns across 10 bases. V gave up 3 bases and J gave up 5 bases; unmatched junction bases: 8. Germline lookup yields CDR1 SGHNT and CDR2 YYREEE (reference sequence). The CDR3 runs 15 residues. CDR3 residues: CASSSPGQGSHEQYF. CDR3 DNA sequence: TGTGCCAGCAGCTCACCGGGACAGGGGTCCCACGAGCAGTACTTC.

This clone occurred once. DNA for the CDR3: TGTGCCTGGAGTGGGGTCCCTAGCTTAGATACGCAGTATTTT. Translated, it gives CAWSGVPSLDTQYF. The chain joins TRBV30 to TRBJ2-3; D possibly corresponds to TRBD2 (5 bases). V was pared by 1 base and J by 5 bases, with 13 bases between. The V gene's germline CDR1 is GTSNPN and CDR2 SVGIG (reference sequence). This CDR3 has 14 residues.

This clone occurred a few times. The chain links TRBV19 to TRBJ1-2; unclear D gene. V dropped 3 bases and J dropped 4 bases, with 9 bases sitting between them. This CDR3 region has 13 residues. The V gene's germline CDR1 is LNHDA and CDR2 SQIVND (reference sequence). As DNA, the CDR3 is TGTGCCAGTAGTATCGAGATACTCTATGGCTACACCTTC. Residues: CASSIEILYGYTF.

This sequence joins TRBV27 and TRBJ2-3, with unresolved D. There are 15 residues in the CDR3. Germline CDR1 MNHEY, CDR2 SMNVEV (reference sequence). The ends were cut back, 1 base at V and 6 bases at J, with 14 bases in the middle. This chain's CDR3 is CASSLFRPAWDTQYF. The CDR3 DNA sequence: TGTGCCAGCAGTTTATTTCGCCCCGCCTGGGATACGCAGTATTTT.

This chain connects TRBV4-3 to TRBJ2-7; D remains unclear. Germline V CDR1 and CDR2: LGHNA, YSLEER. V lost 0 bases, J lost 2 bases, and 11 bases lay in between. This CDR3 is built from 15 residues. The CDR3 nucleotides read TGCGCCAGCAGCCAAGATCGAGGTTCCCCCTACGAGCAGTACTTC. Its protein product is CASSQDRGSPYEQYF.

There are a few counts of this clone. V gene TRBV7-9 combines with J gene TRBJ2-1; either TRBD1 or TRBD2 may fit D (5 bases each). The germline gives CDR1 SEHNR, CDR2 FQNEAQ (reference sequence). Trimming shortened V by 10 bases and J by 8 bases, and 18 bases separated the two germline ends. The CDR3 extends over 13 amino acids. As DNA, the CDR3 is TGTGCCATCTCGGGCCTAAGAGGGGATGAGCAGTTCTTC. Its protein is CAISGLRGDEQFF.

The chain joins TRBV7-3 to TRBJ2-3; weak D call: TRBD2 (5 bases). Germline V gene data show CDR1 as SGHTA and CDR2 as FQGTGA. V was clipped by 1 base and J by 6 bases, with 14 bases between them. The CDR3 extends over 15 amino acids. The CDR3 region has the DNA TGTGCCAGCAGCTTAATCCCCTCGGGGTGGGATACGCAGTATTTT. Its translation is CASSLIPSGWDTQYF.

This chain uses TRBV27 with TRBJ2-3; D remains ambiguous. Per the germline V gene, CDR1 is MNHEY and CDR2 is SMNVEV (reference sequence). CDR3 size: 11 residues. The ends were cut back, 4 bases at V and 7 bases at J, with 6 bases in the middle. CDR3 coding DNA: TGTGCCAGCAGTTCCCCCTATACGCAGTATTTT. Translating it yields CASSSPYTQYF.

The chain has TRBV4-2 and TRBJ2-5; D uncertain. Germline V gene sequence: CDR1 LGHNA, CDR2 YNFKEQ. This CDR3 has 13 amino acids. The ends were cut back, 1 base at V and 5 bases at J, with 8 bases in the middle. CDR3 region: CASSQGRTETQYF. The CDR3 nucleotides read TGTGCCAGCAGCCAAGGACGAACCGAGACCCAGTACTTC.

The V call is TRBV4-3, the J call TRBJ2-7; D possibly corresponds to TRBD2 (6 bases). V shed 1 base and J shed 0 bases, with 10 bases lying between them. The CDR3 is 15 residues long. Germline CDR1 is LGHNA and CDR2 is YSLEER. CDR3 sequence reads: CASSQGLAISYEQYF. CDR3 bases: TGCGCCAGCAGCCAAGGGCTAGCGATCTCCTACGAGCAGTACTTC.